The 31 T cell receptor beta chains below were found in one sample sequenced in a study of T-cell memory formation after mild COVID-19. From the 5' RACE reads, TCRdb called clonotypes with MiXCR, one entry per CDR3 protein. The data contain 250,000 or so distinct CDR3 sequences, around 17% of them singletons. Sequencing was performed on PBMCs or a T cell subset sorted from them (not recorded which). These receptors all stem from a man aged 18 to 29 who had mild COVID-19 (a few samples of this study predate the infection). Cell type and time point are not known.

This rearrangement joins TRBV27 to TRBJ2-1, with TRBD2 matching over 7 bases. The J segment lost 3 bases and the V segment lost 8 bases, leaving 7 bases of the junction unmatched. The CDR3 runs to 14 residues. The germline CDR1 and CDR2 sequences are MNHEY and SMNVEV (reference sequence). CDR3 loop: CASGHGGNYNEQFF. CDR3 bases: TGTGCCAGCGGGCACGGGGGGAACTACAATGAGCAGTTCTTC.

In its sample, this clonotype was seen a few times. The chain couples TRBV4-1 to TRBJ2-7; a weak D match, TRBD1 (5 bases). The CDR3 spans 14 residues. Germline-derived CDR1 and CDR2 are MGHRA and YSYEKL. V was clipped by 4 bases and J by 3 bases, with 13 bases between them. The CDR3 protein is CASSPASQGYEQYF. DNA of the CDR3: TGCGCCAGCAGCCCTGCCTCCCAGGGCTACGAGCAGTACTTC.

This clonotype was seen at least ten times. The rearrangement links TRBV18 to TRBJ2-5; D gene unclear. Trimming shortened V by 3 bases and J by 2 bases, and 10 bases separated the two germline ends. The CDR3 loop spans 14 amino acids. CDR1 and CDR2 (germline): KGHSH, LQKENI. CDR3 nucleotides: TGTGCCAGCTCACCGCGGACGCAACAAGAGACCCAGTACTTC. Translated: CASSPRTQQETQYF.

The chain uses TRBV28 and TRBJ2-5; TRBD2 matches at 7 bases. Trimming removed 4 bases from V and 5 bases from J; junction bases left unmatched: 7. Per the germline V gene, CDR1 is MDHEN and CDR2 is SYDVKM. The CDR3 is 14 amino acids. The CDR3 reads CASSSERGRETQYF. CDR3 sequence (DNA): TGTGCCAGCAGTTCGGAGCGGGGCCGGGAGACCCAGTACTTC. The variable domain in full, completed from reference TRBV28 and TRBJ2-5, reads DVKVTQSSRYLVKRTGEKVFLECVQDMDHENMFWYRQDPGLGLRLIYFSYDVKMKEKGDIPEGYSVSREKKERFSLILESASTNQTSMYLCASSSERGRETQYFGPGTRLLVL.

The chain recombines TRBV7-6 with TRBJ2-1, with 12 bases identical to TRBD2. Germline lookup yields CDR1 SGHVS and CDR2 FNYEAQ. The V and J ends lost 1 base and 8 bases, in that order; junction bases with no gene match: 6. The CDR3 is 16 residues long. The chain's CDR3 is CASSLGTSGELDEQFF. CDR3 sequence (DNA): TGTGCCAGCAGCTTAGGGACTAGCGGGGAACTTGATGAGCAGTTCTTC.

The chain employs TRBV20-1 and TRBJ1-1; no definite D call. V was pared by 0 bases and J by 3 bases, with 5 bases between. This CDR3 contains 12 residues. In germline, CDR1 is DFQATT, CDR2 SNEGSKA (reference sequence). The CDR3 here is CSARDRHTEAFF. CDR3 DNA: TGCAGTGCTAGAGATCGTCACACTGAAGCTTTCTTT.

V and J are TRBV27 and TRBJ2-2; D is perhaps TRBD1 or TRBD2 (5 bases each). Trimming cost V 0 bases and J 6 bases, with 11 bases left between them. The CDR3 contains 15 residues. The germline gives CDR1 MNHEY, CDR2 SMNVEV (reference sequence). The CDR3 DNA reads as TGTGCCAGCAGTTTATCGGGGGTCTTGGCCGGGGAGCTGTTTTTT. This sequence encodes CASSLSGVLAGELFF.

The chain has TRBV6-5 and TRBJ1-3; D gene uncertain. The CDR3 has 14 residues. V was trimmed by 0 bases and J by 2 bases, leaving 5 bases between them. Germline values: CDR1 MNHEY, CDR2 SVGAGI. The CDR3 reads CASSYSTPGNTIYF. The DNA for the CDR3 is TGTGCCAGCAGTTACTCGACCCCTGGAAACACCATATATTTT.

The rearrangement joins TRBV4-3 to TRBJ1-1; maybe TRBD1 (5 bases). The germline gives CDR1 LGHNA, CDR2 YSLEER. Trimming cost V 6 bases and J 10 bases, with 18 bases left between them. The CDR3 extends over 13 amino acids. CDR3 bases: TGCGCCAGCAGAATGGGGCAGGGAGGAGTAGCTTTCTTT. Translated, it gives CASRMGQGGVAFF.

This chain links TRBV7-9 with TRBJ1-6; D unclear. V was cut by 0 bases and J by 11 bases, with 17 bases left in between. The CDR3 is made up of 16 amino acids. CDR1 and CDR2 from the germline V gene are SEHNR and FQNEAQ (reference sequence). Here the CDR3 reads CASSLARSRRDPPLHF. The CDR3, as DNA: TGTGCCAGCAGCTTAGCCCGTTCAAGGAGAGATCCACCCCTCCACTTT.

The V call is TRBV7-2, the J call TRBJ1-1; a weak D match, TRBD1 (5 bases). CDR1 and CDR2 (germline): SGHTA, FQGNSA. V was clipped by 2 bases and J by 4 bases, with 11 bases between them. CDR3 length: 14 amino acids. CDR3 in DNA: TGTGCCAGCAGCTTAACGGCAGGGAGCACTGAAGCTTTCTTT. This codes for CASSLTAGSTEAFF.

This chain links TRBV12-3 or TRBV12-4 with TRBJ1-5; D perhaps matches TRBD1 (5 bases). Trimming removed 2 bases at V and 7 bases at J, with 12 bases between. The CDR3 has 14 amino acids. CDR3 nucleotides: TGTGCCAGCAGTTTATCTGGGGGTGAGCAGCCCCAGCATTTT. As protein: CASSLSGGEQPQHF.

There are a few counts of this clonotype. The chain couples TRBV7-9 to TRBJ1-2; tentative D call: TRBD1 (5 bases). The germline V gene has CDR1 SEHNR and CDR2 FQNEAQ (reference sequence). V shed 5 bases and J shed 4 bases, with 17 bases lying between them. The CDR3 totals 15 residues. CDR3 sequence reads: CASSPGYDSRYGYTF. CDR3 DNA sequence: TGTGCCAGCAGCCCCGGTTACGACAGCCGCTATGGCTACACCTTC.

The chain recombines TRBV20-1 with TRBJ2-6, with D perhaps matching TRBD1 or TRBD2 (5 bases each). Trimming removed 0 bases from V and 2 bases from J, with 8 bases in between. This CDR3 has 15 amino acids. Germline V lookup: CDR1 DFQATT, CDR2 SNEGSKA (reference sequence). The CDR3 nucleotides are TGCAGTGCTAGAGAATGGGACCCTGGGGCCAACGTCCTGACTTTC. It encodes CSAREWDPGANVLTF.

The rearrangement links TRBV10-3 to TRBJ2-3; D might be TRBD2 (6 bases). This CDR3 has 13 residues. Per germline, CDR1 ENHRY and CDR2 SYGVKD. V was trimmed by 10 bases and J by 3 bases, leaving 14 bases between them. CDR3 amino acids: CANSRTKTDTQYF. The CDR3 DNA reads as TGTGCCAACAGCCGGACTAAAACAGATACGCAGTATTTT.

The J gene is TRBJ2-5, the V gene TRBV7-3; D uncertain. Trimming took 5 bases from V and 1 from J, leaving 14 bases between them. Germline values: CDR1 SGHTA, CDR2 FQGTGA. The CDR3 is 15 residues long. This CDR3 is CASSPLGGIQETQYF. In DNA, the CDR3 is TGTGCCAGCAGCCCCCTGGGTGGAATCCAAGAGACCCAGTACTTC.

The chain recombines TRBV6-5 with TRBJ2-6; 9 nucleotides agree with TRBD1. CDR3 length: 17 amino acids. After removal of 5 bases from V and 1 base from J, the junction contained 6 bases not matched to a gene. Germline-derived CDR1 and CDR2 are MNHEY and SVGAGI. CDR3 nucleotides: TGTGCCAGCAGTCCCGGACAGGGGCTATCTGGGGCCAACGTCCTGACTTTC. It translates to CASSPGQGLSGANVLTF.

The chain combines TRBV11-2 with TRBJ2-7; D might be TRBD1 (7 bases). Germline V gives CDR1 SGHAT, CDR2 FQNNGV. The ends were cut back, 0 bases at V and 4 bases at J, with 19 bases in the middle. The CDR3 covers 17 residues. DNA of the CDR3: TGTGCCAGCAGCTTAGATAGCGGACAGGTAGTAGTGTACGAGCAGTACTTC. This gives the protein CASSLDSGQVVVYEQYF. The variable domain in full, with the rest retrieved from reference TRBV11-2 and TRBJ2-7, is EAGVAQSPRYKIIEKRQSVAFWCNPISGHATLYWYQQILGQGPKLLIQFQNNGVVDDSQLPKDRFSAERLKGVDSTLKIQPAKLEDSAVYLCASSLDSGQVVVYEQYFGPGTRLTVT.

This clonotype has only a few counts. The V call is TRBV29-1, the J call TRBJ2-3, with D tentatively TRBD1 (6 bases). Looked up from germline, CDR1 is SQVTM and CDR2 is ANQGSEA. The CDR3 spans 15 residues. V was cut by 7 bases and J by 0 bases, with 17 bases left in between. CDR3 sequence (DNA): TGCAGCGCGACGCGACAGGCAATAAGCACAGATACGCAGTATTTT. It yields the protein CSATRQAISTDTQYF.

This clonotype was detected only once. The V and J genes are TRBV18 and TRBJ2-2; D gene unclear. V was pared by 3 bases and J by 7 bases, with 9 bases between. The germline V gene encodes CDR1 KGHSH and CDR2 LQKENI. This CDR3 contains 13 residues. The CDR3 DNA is TGTGCCAGCTCACCTATCGGGCACGGGGAGCTGTTTTTT. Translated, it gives CASSPIGHGELFF. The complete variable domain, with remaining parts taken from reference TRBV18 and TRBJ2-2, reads NAGVMQNPRHLVRRRGQEARLRCSPMKGHSHVYWYRQLPEEGLKFMVYLQKENIIDESGMPKERFSAEFPKEGPSILRIQQVVRGDSAAYFCASSPIGHGELFFGEGSRLTVL.

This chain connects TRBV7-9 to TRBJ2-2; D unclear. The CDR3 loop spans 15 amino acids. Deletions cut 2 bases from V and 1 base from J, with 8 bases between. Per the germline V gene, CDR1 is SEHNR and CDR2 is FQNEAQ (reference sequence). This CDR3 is CASSLFPGNTGELFF. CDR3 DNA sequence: TGTGCCAGCAGCTTATTCCCAGGGAACACCGGGGAGCTGTTTTTT.

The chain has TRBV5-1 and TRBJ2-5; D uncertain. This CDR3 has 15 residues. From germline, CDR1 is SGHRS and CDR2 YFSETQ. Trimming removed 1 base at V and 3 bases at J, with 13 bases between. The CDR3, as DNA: TGCGCCAGCAGCTTGAGATTCCGGCAGAAAGAGACCCAGTACTTC. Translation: CASSLRFRQKETQYF.

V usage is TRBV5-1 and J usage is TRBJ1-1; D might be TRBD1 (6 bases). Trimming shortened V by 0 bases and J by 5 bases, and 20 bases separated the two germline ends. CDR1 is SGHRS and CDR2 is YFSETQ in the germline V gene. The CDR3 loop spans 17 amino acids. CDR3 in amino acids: CASSLDQQGQGETEAFF. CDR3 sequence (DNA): TGCGCCAGCAGCTTGGACCAACAGGGTCAAGGGGAAACTGAAGCTTTCTTT. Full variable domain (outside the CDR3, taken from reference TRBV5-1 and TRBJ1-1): KAGVTQTPRYLIKTRGQQVTLSCSPISGHRSVSWYQQTPGQGLQFLFEYFSETQRNKGNFPGRFSGRQFSNSRSEMNVSTLELGDSALYLCASSLDQQGQGETEAFFGQGTRLTVV.

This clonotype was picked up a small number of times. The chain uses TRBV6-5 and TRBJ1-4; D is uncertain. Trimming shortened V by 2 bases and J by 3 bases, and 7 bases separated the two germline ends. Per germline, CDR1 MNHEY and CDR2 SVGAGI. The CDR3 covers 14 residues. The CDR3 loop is CASSYAGSNEKLFF. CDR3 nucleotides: TGTGCCAGCAGTTACGCAGGATCTAATGAAAAACTGTTTTTT.

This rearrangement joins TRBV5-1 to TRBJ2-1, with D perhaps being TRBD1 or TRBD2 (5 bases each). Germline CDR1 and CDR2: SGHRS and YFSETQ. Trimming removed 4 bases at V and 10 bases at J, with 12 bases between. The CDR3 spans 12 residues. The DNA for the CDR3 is TGCGCCAGCAGCCCCCGGGGCCAGGAGCAGTTCTTC. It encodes CASSPRGQEQFF.

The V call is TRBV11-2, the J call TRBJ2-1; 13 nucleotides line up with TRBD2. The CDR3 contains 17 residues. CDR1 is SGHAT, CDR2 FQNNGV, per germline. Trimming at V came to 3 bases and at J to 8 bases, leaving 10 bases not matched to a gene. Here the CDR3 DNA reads TGTGCCAGCAGCTTTGCTCTGGGACTAGCGGGGAGGGATGAGCAGTTCTTC. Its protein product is CASSFALGLAGRDEQFF.

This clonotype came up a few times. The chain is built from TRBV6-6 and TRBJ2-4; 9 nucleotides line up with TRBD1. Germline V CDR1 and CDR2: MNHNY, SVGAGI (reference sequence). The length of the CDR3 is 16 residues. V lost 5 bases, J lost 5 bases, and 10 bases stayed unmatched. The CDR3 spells CASSTGTGKDENIQYF. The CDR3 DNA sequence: TGTGCCAGCAGTACAGGGACAGGGAAAGACGAAAACATTCAGTACTTC.

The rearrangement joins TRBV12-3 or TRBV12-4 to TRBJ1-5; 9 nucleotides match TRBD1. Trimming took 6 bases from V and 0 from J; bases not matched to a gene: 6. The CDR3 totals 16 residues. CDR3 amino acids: CASRETGGPSNQPQHF. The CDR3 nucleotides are TGTGCCAGCAGGGAGACAGGGGGTCCTAGCAATCAGCCCCAGCATTTT.

CDR3 bases: TGTGCCAGCAGTTCATTTACAGGGGCAAACTATGGCTACACCTTC. Residues: CASSSFTGANYGYTF. The chain has TRBV6-5 and TRBJ1-2, with 7 bases lining up with TRBD1. The CDR3 has 15 residues. V lost 4 bases to trimming and J lost 2 bases; unmatched junction nucleotides: 7. Looked up from germline, CDR1 is MNHEY and CDR2 is SVGAGI.

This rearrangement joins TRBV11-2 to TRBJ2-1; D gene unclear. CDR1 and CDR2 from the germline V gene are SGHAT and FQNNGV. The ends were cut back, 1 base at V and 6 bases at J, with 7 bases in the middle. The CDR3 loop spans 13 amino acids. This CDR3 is CASSLVVGNEQFF. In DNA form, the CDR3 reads TGTGCCAGCAGCTTAGTCGTAGGCAATGAGCAGTTCTTC.

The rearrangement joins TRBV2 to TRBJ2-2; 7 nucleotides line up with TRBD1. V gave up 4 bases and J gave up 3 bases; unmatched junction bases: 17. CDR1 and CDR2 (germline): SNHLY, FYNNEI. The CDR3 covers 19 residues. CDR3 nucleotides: TGTGCCAGCAGTGTACCCAGTACCTCGACAGGGTCTTACACCGGGGAGCTGTTTTTT. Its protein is CASSVPSTSTGSYTGELFF.